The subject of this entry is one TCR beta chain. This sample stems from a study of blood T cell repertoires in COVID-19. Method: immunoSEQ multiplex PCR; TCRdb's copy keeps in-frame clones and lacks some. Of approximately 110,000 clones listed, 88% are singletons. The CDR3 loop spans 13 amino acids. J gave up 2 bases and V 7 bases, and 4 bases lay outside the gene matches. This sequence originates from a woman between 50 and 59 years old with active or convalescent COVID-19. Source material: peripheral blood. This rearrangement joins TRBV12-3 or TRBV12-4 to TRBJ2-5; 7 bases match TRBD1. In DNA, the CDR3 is TGTGCCAGCAAACCGGGACAGCAAGAGACCCAGTACTTC. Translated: CASKPGQQETQYF.